The 6 T cell receptor beta chains reported below all come from one sample, sequenced in a study of blood T cell repertoires in COVID-19. The method was immunoSEQ multiplex PCR; TCRdb's version includes in-frame clones alone and lacks a portion of them. This sample has more than 300,000 clones, with around 87% found just once. Sequenced material: PBMCs or T cells enriched from blood (not recorded which). The receptors shown here come from a man aged 40-50 years in a cohort exposed to, infected with or recovered from COVID-19 (not recorded which).

V and J are TRBV18 and TRBJ2-7; D is possibly TRBD1 (5 bases). Germline V gene data show CDR1 as KGHSH and CDR2 as LQKENI. The CDR3 has 15 amino acids. Trimming shortened V by 3 bases and J by 3 bases, and 15 bases separated the two germline ends. The CDR3 protein is CASSPETALIYEQYF. In DNA form, the CDR3 reads TGTGCCAGCTCACCGGAGACAGCTTTAATCTACGAGCAGTACTTC.

CDR3 coding DNA: TGTGCCAGCTCACCTGGAGCGGGTAGCACAGATACGCAGTATTTT. Protein: CASSPGAGSTDTQYF. The rearrangement uses TRBV18 and TRBJ2-3, with a tentative D call TRBD2 (6 bases). The V end lost 3 bases, the J end lost 0 bases, and 10 bases lay between the germline ends. The length of the CDR3 is 15 residues. Looked up from germline, CDR1 is KGHSH and CDR2 is LQKENI.

The CDR3 protein is CASSWRQGLNTEAFF. The CDR3 nucleotides read TGCGCCAGCAGCTGGAGACAGGGGCTGAACACTGAAGCTTTCTTT. The chain combines TRBV5-1 with TRBJ1-1, with TRBD1 identical over 8 bases. Germline loops: CDR1 SGHRS, CDR2 YFSETQ. The length of the CDR3 is 15 residues. J gave up 0 bases and V 3 bases, and 4 bases lay outside the gene matches.

The gene calls are TRBV24-1 and TRBJ2-1; TRBD1 matches 9 bases. CDR3 length: 16 residues. V dropped 3 bases and J dropped 11; count of bases not matched to a gene: 13. CDR1 and CDR2 from the germline V gene are KGHDR and SFDVKD. CDR3 nucleotides: TGTGCCACCAGTGATAAAAACCCGGGACAGGGACGCCAGCAGTTCTTC. This translates into CATSDKNPGQGRQQFF.

The J gene is TRBJ1-1, the V gene TRBV11-2, with D unclear. Trimming took 5 bases from V and 10 from J, leaving 20 bases between them. This CDR3 comprises 14 residues. CDR1 SGHAT and CDR2 FQNNGV come from the germline V gene. The CDR3 DNA reads as TGTGCCAGCAGCCTACTTATAGAGGCGGTTGGAGCTTTCTTT. Protein sequence: CASSLLIEAVGAFF.

The rearrangement uses TRBV6-1 and TRBJ1-3, with D uncertain. Germline-derived CDR1 and CDR2 are MNHNS and SASEGT. The CDR3 totals 12 residues. Trimming stripped 5 bases from V and 6 bases from J, with 8 bases between. In DNA, the CDR3 is TGTGCCAGCAGTTTGTCCCAAAACACCATATATTTT. This encodes CASSLSQNTIYF.